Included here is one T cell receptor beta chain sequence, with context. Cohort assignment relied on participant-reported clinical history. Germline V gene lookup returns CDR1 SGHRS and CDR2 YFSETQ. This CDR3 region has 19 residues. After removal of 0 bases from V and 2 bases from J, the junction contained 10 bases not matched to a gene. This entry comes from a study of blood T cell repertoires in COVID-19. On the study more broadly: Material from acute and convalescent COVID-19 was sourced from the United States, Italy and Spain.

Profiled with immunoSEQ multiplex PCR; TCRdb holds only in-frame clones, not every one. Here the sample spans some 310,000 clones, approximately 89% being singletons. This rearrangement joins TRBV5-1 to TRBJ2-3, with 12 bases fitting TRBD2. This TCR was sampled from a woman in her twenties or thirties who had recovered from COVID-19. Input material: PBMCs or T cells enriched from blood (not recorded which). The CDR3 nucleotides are TGCGCCAGCAGCTTGGCCTTTTGGACTAGCGGGACCAACACAGATACGCAGTATTTT. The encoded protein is CASSLAFWTSGTNTDTQYF.